This paragraph reports one T cell receptor (beta chain). CDR1 and CDR2 (germline): MNHNS, SASEGT. This CDR3 is built from 16 residues. Trimming removed 0 bases from V and 0 bases from J, with 11 bases in between. The assay was immunoSEQ multiplex PCR, and TCRdb's table has in-frame clones only and misses some. Among about 94,000 clones listed, around 86% were seen once. The data were obtained in a study of OX40 agonist ivuxolimab in advanced cancers. About the study: Patients in the trial were receiving intravenous ivuxolimab every 2 weeks, at doses of 0.01 to 10 mg/kg. With a range of about 23 to 85, age averaged 60 years, and around 83% were male.

Here the sequenced sample was CD4+ or CD8+ T cells sorted from blood, taken in a trial of the OX40 agonist ivuxolimab. The chain is built from TRBV6-1 and TRBJ1-2; D perhaps matches TRBD1 (6 bases). This clonotype was sampled from an adult with an advanced solid tumor such as melanoma, head and neck, liver or kidney cancer. The CDR3 sequence: CASSEAGNRANYGYTF. The CDR3 bases are TGTGCCAGCAGTGAAGCGGGCAACAGGGCTAACTATGGCTACACCTTC.